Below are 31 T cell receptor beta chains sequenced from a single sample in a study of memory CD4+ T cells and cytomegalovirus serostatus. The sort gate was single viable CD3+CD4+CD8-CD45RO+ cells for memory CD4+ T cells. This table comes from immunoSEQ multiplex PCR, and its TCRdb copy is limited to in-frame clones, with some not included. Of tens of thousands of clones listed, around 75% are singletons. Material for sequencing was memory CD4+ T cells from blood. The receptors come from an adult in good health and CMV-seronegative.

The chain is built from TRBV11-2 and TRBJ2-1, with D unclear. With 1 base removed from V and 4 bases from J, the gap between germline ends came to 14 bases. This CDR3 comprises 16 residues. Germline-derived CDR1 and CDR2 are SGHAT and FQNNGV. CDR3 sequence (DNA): TGTGCCAGCAGCTTAGTTGGGTATTTTCGATACAATGAGCAGTTCTTC. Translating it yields CASSLVGYFRYNEQFF.

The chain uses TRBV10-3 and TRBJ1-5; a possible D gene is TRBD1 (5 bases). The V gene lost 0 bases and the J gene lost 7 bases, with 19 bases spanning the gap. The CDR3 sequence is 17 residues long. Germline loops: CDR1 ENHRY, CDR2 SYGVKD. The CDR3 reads CAISESNQGSGGQPQHF. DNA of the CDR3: TGTGCCATCAGTGAGTCGAATCAGGGTTCGGGAGGCCAGCCCCAGCATTTT.

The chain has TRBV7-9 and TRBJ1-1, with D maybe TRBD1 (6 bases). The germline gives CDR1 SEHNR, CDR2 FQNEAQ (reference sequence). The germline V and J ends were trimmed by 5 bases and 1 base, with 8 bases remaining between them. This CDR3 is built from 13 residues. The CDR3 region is CASSRDTNTEAFF. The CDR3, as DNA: TGTGCCAGCAGCCGGGACACGAACACTGAAGCTTTCTTT.

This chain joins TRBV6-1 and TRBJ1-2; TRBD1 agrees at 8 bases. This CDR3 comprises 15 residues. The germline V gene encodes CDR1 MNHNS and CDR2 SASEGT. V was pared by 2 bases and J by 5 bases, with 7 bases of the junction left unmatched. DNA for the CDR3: TGTGCCAGCAGTGAATTGGCAGGGGGCGCTTATGGCTACACCTTC. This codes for CASSELAGGAYGYTF.

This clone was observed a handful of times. The CDR3 bases are TGCGCCAGCAGCTTGGCCGGGGTGCGGAGTACTGAAGCTTTCTTT. This gives the protein CASSLAGVRSTEAFF. The rearrangement uses TRBV5-1 and TRBJ1-1; D remains unclear. V shed 0 bases and J shed 5 bases, with 14 bases lying between them. Germline V gene sequence: CDR1 SGHRS, CDR2 YFSETQ. The CDR3 loop spans 15 amino acids. Supplemented by reference TRBV5-1 and TRBJ1-1, the full variable domain reads KAGVTQTPRYLIKTRGQQVTLSCSPISGHRSVSWYQQTPGQGLQFLFEYFSETQRNKGNFPGRFSGRQFSNSRSEMNVSTLELGDSALYLCASSLAGVRSTEAFFGQGTRLTVV.

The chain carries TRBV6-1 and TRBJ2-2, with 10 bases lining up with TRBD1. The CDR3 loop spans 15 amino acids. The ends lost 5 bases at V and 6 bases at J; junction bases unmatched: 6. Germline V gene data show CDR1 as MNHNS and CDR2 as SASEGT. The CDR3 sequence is CASSLDRGRSGELFF. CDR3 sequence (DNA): TGTGCCAGCAGTTTAGACAGGGGGCGGTCCGGGGAGCTGTTTTTT.

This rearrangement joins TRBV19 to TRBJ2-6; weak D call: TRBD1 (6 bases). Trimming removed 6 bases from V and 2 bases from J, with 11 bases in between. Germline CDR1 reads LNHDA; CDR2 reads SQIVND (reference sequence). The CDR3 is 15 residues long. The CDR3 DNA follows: TGTGCCAGTAGCGACACAGGGCCTGGGGCCAACGTCCTGACTTTC. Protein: CASSDTGPGANVLTF. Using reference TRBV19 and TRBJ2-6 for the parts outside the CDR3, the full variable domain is DGGITQSPKYLFRKEGQNVTLSCEQNLNHDAMYWYRQDPGQGLRLIYYSQIVNDFQKGDIAEGYSVSREKKESFPLTVTSAQKNPTAFYLCASSDTGPGANVLTFGAGSRLTVL.

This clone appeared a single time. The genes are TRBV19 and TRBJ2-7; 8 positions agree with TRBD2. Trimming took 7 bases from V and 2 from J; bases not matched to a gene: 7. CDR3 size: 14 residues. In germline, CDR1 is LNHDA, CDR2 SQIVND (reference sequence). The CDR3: CASTPGGGTYEQYF. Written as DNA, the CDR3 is TGTGCCAGTACCCCGGGCGGGGGGACCTACGAGCAGTACTTC.

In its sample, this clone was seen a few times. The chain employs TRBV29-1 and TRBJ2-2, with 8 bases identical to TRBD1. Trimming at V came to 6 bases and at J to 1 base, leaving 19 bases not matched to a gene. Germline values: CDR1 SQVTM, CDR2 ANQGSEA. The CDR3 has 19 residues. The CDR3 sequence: CSVPTSGGAFGLNTGELFF. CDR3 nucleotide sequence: TGCAGCGTCCCCACCTCAGGGGGCGCCTTCGGACTGAACACCGGGGAGCTGTTTTTT.

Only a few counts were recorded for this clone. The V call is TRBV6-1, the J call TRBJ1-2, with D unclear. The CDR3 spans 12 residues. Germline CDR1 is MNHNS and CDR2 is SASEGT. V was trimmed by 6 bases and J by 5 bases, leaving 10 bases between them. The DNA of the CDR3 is TGTGCCAGCAGCAACTCCCTATATGGCTACACCTTC. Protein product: CASSNSLYGYTF.

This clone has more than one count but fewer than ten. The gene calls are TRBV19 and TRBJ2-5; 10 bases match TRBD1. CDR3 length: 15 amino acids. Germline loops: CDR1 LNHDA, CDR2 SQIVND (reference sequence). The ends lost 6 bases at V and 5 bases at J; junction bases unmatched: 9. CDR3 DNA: TGTGCCAGTAGGGAGACAGGGGGCCGACACGAGACCCAGTACTTC. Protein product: CASRETGGRHETQYF.

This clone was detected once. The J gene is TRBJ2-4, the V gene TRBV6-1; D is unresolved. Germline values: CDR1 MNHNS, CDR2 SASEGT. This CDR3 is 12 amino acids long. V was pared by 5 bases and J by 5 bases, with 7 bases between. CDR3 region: CASSLPENIQYF. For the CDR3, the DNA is TGTGCCAGCAGTCTTCCTGAAAACATTCAGTACTTC.

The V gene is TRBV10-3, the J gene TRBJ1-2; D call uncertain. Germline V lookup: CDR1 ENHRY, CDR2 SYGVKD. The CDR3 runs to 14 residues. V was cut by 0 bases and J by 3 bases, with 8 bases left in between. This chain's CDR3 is CAISESGLDYGYTF. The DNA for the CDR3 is TGTGCCATCAGTGAGTCCGGACTGGACTATGGCTACACCTTC.

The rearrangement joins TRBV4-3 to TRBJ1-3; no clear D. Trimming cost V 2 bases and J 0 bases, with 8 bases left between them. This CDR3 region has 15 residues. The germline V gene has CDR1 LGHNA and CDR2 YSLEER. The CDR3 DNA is TGCGCCAGCAGCCAACAGGTCCTCTCTGGAAACACCATATATTTT. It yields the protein CASSQQVLSGNTIYF.

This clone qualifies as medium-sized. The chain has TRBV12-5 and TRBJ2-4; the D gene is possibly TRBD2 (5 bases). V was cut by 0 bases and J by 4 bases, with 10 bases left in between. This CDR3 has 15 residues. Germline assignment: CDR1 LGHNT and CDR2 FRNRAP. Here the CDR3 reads CASGLVLSGKNIQYF. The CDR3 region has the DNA TGTGCTAGTGGTTTGGTACTCTCGGGGAAAAACATTCAGTACTTC. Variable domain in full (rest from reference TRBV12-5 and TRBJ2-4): DARVTQTPRHKVTEMGQEVTMRCQPILGHNTVFWYRQTMMQGLELLAYFRNRAPLDDSGMPKDRFSAEMPDATLATLKIQPSEPRDSAVYFCASGLVLSGKNIQYFGAGTRLSVL.

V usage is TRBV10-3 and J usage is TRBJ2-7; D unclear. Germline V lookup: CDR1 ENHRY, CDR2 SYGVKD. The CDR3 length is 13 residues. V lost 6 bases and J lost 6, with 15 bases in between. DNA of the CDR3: TGTGCCATCAGCCTGACAAGTTCCGGCGAGCAGTACTTC. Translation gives CAISLTSSGEQYF.

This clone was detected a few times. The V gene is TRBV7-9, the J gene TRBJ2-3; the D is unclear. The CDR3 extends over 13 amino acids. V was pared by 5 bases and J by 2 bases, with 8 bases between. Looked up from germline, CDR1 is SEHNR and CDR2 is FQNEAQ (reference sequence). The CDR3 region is CASSPWITDTQYF. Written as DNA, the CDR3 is TGTGCCAGCAGCCCCTGGATCACAGATACGCAGTATTTT. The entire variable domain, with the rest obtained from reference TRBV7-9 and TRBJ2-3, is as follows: DTGVSQNPRHKITKRGQNVTFRCDPISEHNRLYWYRQTLGQGPEFLTYFQNEAQLEKSRLLSDRFSAERPKGSFSTLEIQRTEQGDSAMYLCASSPWITDTQYFGPGTRLTVL.

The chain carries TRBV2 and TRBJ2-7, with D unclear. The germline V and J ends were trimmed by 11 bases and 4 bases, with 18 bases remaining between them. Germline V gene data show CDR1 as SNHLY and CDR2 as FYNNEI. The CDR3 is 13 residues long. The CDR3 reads CAGRSSIIYEQYF. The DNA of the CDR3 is TGTGCCGGTAGATCATCGATAATATACGAGCAGTACTTC.

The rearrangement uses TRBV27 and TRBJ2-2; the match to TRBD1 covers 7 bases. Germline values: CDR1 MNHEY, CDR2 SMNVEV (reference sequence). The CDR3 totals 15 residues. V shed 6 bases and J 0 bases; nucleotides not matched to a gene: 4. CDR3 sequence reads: CASRVGTANTGELFF. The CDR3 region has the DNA TGTGCCAGCAGGGTAGGGACAGCGAACACCGGGGAGCTGTTTTTT.

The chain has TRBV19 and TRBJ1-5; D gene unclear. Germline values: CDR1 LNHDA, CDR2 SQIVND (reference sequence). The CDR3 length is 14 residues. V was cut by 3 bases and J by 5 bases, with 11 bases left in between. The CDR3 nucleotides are TGTGCCAGTAGTATTCGAAGTGTGGATCAGCCCCAGCATTTT. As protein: CASSIRSVDQPQHF. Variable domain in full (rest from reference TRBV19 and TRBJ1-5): DGGITQSPKYLFRKEGQNVTLSCEQNLNHDAMYWYRQDPGQGLRLIYYSQIVNDFQKGDIAEGYSVSREKKESFPLTVTSAQKNPTAFYLCASSIRSVDQPQHFGDGTRLSIL.

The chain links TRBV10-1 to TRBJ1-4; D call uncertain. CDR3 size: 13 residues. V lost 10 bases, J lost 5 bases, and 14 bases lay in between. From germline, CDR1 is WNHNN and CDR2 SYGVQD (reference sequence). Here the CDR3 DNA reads TGCGCCACCGCGGAGGGCCGGAATGAAAAACTGTTTTTT. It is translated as CATAEGRNEKLFF.

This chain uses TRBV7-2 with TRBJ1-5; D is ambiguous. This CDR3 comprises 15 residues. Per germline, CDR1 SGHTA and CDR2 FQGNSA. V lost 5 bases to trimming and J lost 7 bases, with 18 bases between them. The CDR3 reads CASSLQPGQTQPQHF. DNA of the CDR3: TGTGCCAGCAGCCTACAGCCGGGTCAGACGCAGCCCCAGCATTTT.

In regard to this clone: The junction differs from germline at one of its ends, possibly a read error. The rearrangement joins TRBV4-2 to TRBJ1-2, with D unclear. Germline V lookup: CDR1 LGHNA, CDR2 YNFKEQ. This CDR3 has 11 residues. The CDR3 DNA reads TGTGCCAGCTCTGAGTCAACAGCGCGAATCTTC. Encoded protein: CASSESTARIF.

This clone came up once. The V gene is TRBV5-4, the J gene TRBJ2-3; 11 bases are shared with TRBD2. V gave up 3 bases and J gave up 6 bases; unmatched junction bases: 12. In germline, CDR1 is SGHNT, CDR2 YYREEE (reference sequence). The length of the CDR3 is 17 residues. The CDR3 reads CASSSTLAGGNPDTQYF. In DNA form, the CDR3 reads TGTGCCAGCAGCTCAACGCTAGCGGGAGGAAATCCGGATACGCAGTATTTT.

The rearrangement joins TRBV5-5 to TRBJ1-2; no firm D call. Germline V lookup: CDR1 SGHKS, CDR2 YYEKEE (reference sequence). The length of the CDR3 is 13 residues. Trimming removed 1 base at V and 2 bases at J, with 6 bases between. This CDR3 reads CASSLSGNYGYTF. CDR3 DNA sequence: TGTGCCAGCAGCTTGAGCGGGAACTATGGCTACACCTTC.

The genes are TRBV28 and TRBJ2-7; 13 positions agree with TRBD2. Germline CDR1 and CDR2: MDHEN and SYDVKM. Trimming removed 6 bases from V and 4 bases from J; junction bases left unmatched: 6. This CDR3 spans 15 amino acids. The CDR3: CASRGTSGMFYEQYF. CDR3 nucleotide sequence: TGTGCCAGCAGGGGGACTAGCGGGATGTTTTACGAGCAGTACTTC.

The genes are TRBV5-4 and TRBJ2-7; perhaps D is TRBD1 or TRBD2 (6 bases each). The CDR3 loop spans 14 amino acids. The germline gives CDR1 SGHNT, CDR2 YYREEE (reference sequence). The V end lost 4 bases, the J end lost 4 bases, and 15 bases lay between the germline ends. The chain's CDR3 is CASSPSRGRYEQYF. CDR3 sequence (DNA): TGTGCCAGCAGCCCGAGCCGGGGGCGGTACGAGCAGTACTTC.

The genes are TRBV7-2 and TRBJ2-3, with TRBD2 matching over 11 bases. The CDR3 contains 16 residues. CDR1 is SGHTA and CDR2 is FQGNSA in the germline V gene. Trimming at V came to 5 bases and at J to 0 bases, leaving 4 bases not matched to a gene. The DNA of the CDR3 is TGTGCCAGCAGCCTTAGACTAGCGGGGAGCACAGATACGCAGTATTTT. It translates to CASSLRLAGSTDTQYF.

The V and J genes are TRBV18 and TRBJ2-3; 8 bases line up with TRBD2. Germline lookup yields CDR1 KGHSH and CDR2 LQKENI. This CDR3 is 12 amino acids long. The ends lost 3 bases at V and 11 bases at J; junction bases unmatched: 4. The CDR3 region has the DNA TGTGCCAGCTCACCGAGCGGGAGCGAGCAGTATTTT. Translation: CASSPSGSEQYF.

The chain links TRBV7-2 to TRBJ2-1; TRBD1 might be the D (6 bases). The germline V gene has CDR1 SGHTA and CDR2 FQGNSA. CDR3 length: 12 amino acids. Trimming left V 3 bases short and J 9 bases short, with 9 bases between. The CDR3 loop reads CASSFRGSEQFF. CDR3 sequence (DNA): TGTGCCAGCAGCTTCAGGGGTTCTGAGCAGTTCTTC. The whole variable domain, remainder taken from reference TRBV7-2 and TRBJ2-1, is GAGVSQSPSNKVTEKGKDVELRCDPISGHTALYWYRQSLGQGLEFLIYFQGNSAPDKSGLPSDRFSAERTGGSVSTLTIQRTQQEDSAVYLCASSFRGSEQFFGPGTRLTVL.

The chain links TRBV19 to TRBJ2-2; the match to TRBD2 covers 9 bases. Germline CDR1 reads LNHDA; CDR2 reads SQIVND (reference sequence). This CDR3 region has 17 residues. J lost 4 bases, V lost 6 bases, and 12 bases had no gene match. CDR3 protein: CASSSEVAGVITGELFF. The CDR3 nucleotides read TGTGCCAGTAGCAGCGAAGTAGCGGGAGTAATCACCGGGGAGCTGTTTTTT.